These 32 T cell receptor beta chains came from one sample sequenced in a study of T-cell reconstitution after alpha-beta-depleted transplantation in children. Unique molecular identifiers featured in how the TCRbeta library was prepared. TCRdb itself ran the PCR reads through MiXCR, one entry per CDR3 protein. The sample gives over 200,000 distinct CDR3 sequences, about a tenth of which show up once; about 28% is in the top ten. Sample: PBMCs, taken before TCRalphabeta/CD19-depleted stem cell transplant. The receptor source for this set is a child younger than two with acute myeloid leukemia, due to receive a stem cell transplant.

This clonotype has a count of ten or more. The chain couples TRBV4-2 to TRBJ2-1, with D perhaps TRBD2 (6 bases). The CDR3 runs 15 residues. Germline CDR1 is LGHNA and CDR2 is YNFKEQ. The ends were cut back, 0 bases at V and 7 bases at J, with 13 bases in the middle. In DNA form, the CDR3 reads TGTGCCAGCAGCCAAGACGCGGGGAGTAGGAATGAGCAGTTCTTC. Residues: CASSQDAGSRNEQFF.

The sample holds many counts of this clonotype. The CDR3 DNA reads TGTGCCAGTTCCCGGGCGGTGGGAGAATCCTACAATGAGCAGTTCTTC. This encodes CASSRAVGESYNEQFF. The rearrangement joins TRBV6-2 or TRBV6-3 to TRBJ2-1; D is possibly TRBD2 (5 bases). The CDR3 runs to 16 residues. V lost 9 bases to trimming and J lost 1 base, with 19 bases between them. Germline values: CDR1 MNHEY, CDR2 SVGEGT.

The chain links TRBV5-6 to TRBJ2-5; TRBD2 agrees at 7 bases. Trimming removed 7 bases from V and 1 base from J; junction bases left unmatched: 19. From germline, CDR1 is SGHDT and CDR2 YYEEEE. The CDR3 contains 18 residues. CDR3 sequence reads: CASGPGLRGRGGQETQYF. CDR3 bases: TGTGCCAGCGGCCCTGGGCTCCGCGGGAGAGGAGGCCAAGAGACCCAGTACTTC.

The sample holds a few counts of this clonotype. The CDR3 bases are TGTGCCAGCAGCCGGTATGGACAGGGCGATCAGCCCCAGCATTTT. Its translation: CASSRYGQGDQPQHF. The V call is TRBV3-1, the J call TRBJ1-5; 8 bases line up with TRBD1. This CDR3 region has 15 residues. The V segment lost 4 bases and the J segment 5 bases; nucleotides outside the gene matches: 7. Germline V gene data show CDR1 as LGHDT and CDR2 as YNNKEL (reference sequence).

Many counts were recorded for this clonotype. The chain recombines TRBV29-1 with TRBJ2-1; D unresolved. CDR1 SQVTM and CDR2 ANQGSEA come from the germline V gene. The CDR3 is 13 residues long. The V end was cut by 4 bases, the J end by 0 bases, with 7 bases between. The CDR3 spells CSVAQSSYNEQFF. The CDR3 coding sequence is TGCAGCGTTGCGCAGAGCTCCTACAATGAGCAGTTCTTC.

The table lists this clonotype with many counts. This chain links TRBV24-1 with TRBJ2-4; the match to TRBD1 covers 8 bases. The junction had 4 bases not matched to a gene; V was cut back by 4 bases and J by 3 bases. Germline CDR1 reads KGHDR; CDR2 reads SFDVKD. The CDR3 spans 15 residues. This CDR3 is CATSDSDRGKNIQYF. The CDR3 DNA reads as TGTGCCACCAGTGACTCCGACAGGGGCAAAAACATTCAGTACTTC.

V is TRBV19 and J is TRBJ2-2; D remains unclear. Germline V gene data show CDR1 as LNHDA and CDR2 as SQIVND (reference sequence). Trimming took off 9 bases at V and 2 bases at J, with 13 bases between the two ends. CDR3 size: 14 residues. The CDR3: CASTRGVNTGELFF. In DNA form, the CDR3 reads TGTGCCAGCACCCGAGGAGTTAACACCGGGGAGCTGTTTTTT.

This clonotype was recorded at least ten times. The chain carries TRBV12-3 or TRBV12-4 and TRBJ2-5; 9 bases are shared with TRBD1. CDR3 length: 13 amino acids. V shed 7 bases and J 5 bases; nucleotides not matched to a gene: 5. This chain's CDR3 is CASTWDRVETQYF. DNA of the CDR3: TGTGCCAGCACCTGGGACAGGGTGGAGACCCAGTACTTC.

Many counts were recorded for this clonotype. The chain is built from TRBV5-1 and TRBJ2-1; maybe TRBD2 (6 bases). The CDR3 runs to 13 residues. The germline V gene encodes CDR1 SGHRS and CDR2 YFSETQ. Trimming removed 4 bases from V and 4 bases from J, with 9 bases in between. The CDR3 DNA reads as TGCGCCAGCAGCGGGGACTCGTACAATGAGCAGTTCTTC. This gives the protein CASSGDSYNEQFF.

This clonotype has a count of ten or more. The chain carries TRBV5-1 and TRBJ2-1, with D hard to call. Trimming shortened V by 2 bases and J by 5 bases, and 14 bases separated the two germline ends. Germline values: CDR1 SGHRS, CDR2 YFSETQ. The CDR3 length is 15 residues. The CDR3 sequence is CASSLFGLTDNEQFF. CDR3 in DNA: TGCGCCAGCAGCTTATTCGGGCTTACCGACAATGAGCAGTTCTTC.

This clonotype appeared many times. The chain joins TRBV7-9 to TRBJ1-2; D gene unclear. With 5 bases removed from V and 8 bases from J, the gap between germline ends came to 12 bases. CDR3 length: 12 amino acids. CDR1 SEHNR and CDR2 FQNEAQ come from the germline V gene (reference sequence). CDR3 residues: CASSPLPGGYTF. CDR3 nucleotides: TGTGCCAGCAGCCCACTACCTGGAGGCTACACCTTC. Based on the CDR3 plus reference TRBV7-9 and TRBJ1-2, the full variable domain is DTGVSQNPRHKITKRGQNVTFRCDPISEHNRLYWYRQTLGQGPEFLTYFQNEAQLEKSRLLSDRFSAERPKGSFSTLEIQRTEQGDSAMYLCASSPLPGGYTFGSGTRLTVV.

At least ten counts were recorded for this clonotype. This chain links TRBV11-2 with TRBJ2-7, with 8 bases identical to TRBD2. Germline V gene lookup returns CDR1 SGHAT and CDR2 FQNNGV. With V trimmed by 5 bases and J by 7 bases, 22 bases remained unmatched. This CDR3 has 18 amino acids. The CDR3 sequence is CASSLISLRLSGGIEQYF. The CDR3 DNA follows: TGTGCCAGCAGCCTTATATCCCTGCGGCTATCGGGGGGGATTGAGCAGTACTTC.

V gene TRBV19 combines with J gene TRBJ2-5; D might be TRBD2 (6 bases). The V end lost 6 bases, the J end lost 2 bases, and 16 bases lay between the germline ends. In germline, CDR1 is LNHDA, CDR2 SQIVND (reference sequence). There are 15 residues in the CDR3. The CDR3: CASRTMERAQETQYF. As DNA, the CDR3 is TGTGCCAGTAGGACGATGGAGCGGGCTCAAGAGACCCAGTACTTC.

The chain combines TRBV29-1 with TRBJ2-7, with D tentatively TRBD2 (5 bases). CDR3 length equals 11 residues. V was pared by 6 bases and J by 1 base, with 7 bases between. Germline values: CDR1 SQVTM, CDR2 ANQGSEA. The CDR3 protein is CSVRLSYEQYF. CDR3 in DNA: TGCAGCGTCAGACTATCCTACGAGCAGTACTTC.

The table lists this clonotype with many counts. The chain employs TRBV18 and TRBJ2-3; D is perhaps TRBD2 (5 bases). The CDR3 runs 15 residues. The V and J ends lost 3 bases and 2 bases respectively, with 12 bases between them. Germline V CDR1 and CDR2: KGHSH, LQKENI. The CDR3 region is CASSPRGRHTDTQYF. For the CDR3, the DNA is TGTGCCAGCTCACCCAGAGGGAGACACACAGATACGCAGTATTTT. The full variable domain, with the rest looked up from reference TRBV18 and TRBJ2-3, is NAGVMQNPRHLVRRRGQEARLRCSPMKGHSHVYWYRQLPEEGLKFMVYLQKENIIDESGMPKERFSAEFPKEGPSILRIQQVVRGDSAAYFCASSPRGRHTDTQYFGPGTRLTVL.

This clonotype was detected ten times or more. The chain employs TRBV4-2 and TRBJ2-1, with 8 bases that match TRBD2. This CDR3 is built from 14 residues. J gave up 12 bases and V 5 bases, and 12 bases lay outside the gene matches. Per germline, CDR1 LGHNA and CDR2 YNFKEQ. The CDR3 reads CASSEVAGRYGQFF. Here the CDR3 DNA reads TGTGCCAGCAGCGAGGTAGCGGGAAGATATGGGCAGTTCTTC.

This clonotype is a singleton in its sample. A clone one base away is much larger, so this may be a read error. The chain joins TRBV2 to TRBJ2-3, with D hard to call. Germline V gives CDR1 SNHLY, CDR2 FYNNEI. The CDR3 totals 14 residues. For the CDR3, the DNA is TGTGCCAGCAGCCCCAAGGCCTTCACAGATACGCACTATTTT. Protein: CASSPKAFTDTHYF.

The chain is built from TRBV19 and TRBJ2-1, with 7 bases fitting TRBD1. The germline V gene has CDR1 LNHDA and CDR2 SQIVND (reference sequence). The CDR3 extends over 16 amino acids. V trimming: 6 bases; J trimming: 0 bases; junction bases outside the gene matches: 8. The CDR3: CASRARQGGSYNEQFF. Written as DNA, the CDR3 is TGTGCCAGTAGGGCCCGACAGGGTGGCTCCTACAATGAGCAGTTCTTC.

This clonotype was recorded at least ten times. V is TRBV29-1 and J is TRBJ2-7, with D possibly TRBD1 on 5 matching bases. Trimming cost V 6 bases and J 4 bases, with 19 bases left between them. Per germline, CDR1 SQVTM and CDR2 ANQGSEA. This CDR3 is 14 amino acids long. The CDR3 sequence is CSVKGADGKYEQYF. The CDR3 nucleotides read TGCAGCGTAAAAGGGGCTGACGGAAAATACGAGCAGTACTTC.

This clonotype was recorded many times. The chain employs TRBV20-1 and TRBJ2-3, with D tentatively TRBD1 (5 bases). CDR3 length: 12 amino acids. Germline loops: CDR1 DFQATT, CDR2 SNEGSKA (reference sequence). V was clipped by 3 bases and J by 4 bases, with 8 bases between them. CDR3 protein: CSARVGADTQYF. The CDR3 DNA is TGCAGTGCTAGGGTAGGGGCAGATACGCAGTATTTT.

The chain couples TRBV5-1 to TRBJ1-2; the D gene is possibly TRBD1 (6 bases). Germline V gene lookup returns CDR1 SGHRS and CDR2 YFSETQ. The CDR3 loop spans 17 amino acids. V was pared by 4 bases and J by 3 bases, with 22 bases between. CDR3 DNA: TGCGCCAGCAGCCCGGAGGGACAACTAAGAAGGGACTATGGCTACACCTTC. It is translated as CASSPEGQLRRDYGYTF.

This clonotype was seen at least ten times. The chain joins TRBV7-2 to TRBJ2-1; 10 positions match TRBD2. The CDR3 consists of 16 residues. Per the germline V gene, CDR1 is SGHTA and CDR2 is FQGNSA. V lost 0 bases and J lost 10; bases outside the gene matches: 9. The CDR3 here is CASSLALAGVGEEQFF. In DNA form, the CDR3 reads TGTGCCAGCAGCTTAGCTCTAGCGGGGGTGGGGGAGGAGCAGTTCTTC.

This clonotype is termed medium-sized. This chain connects TRBV20-1 to TRBJ2-1; tentatively, D is TRBD2 (6 bases). Looked up from germline, CDR1 is DFQATT and CDR2 is SNEGSKA (reference sequence). V was cut by 0 bases and J by 13 bases, with 22 bases left in between. The CDR3 runs 15 residues. CDR3 protein: CSARDQTGAALDQFF. The CDR3 bases are TGCAGTGCTAGAGATCAGACGGGAGCGGCTTTAGACCAGTTCTTC.

This clonotype was counted many times. The chain is built from TRBV20-1 and TRBJ2-7; maybe TRBD2 (7 bases). V lost 3 bases, J lost 6 bases, and 12 bases lay in between. There are 12 residues in the CDR3. The V gene's germline CDR1 is DFQATT and CDR2 SNEGSKA (reference sequence). The CDR3 protein is CSARGGPGEQYF. The CDR3 DNA follows: TGCAGTGCTAGGGGGGGGCCGGGCGAGCAGTACTTC.

Worth noting for this clonotype: It may be a read error: a sequence one base away is much more abundant. As DNA, the CDR3 is TGCAGCGTTCGACGGGGAGCCTACGAGCCGTACTTC. Translation: CSVRRGAYEPYF. This chain connects TRBV29-1 to TRBJ2-7; perhaps TRBD2 as D (5 bases). CDR1 and CDR2 (germline): SQVTM, ANQGSEA. The CDR3 consists of 12 residues.

This clonotype was counted ten times or more. The chain uses TRBV20-1 and TRBJ1-5, with 9 positions matching TRBD1. The V gene's germline CDR1 is DFQATT and CDR2 SNEGSKA (reference sequence). The V segment lost 6 bases and the J segment 0 bases; nucleotides outside the gene matches: 9. The CDR3 consists of 16 residues. Written as DNA, the CDR3 is TGCAGTGCAACGGACAGGGGTCACTATAGCAATCAGCCCCAGCATTTT. Protein product: CSATDRGHYSNQPQHF.

This clonotype was observed at least ten times. The chain recombines TRBV7-9 with TRBJ1-2; D may be TRBD1 (5 bases). Germline V lookup: CDR1 SEHNR, CDR2 FQNEAQ (reference sequence). The CDR3 is 14 residues long. Trimming took 1 base from V and 4 from J, leaving 10 bases between them. This CDR3 reads CASSLEGRAYGYTF. Here the CDR3 DNA reads TGTGCCAGCAGCTTAGAGGGCAGGGCCTATGGCTACACCTTC.

In this sample, this clonotype turned up many times. This sequence joins TRBV28 and TRBJ2-1, with TRBD2 matching 7 bases. From germline, CDR1 is MDHEN and CDR2 SYDVKM. V trimming: 3 bases; J trimming: 4 bases; junction bases outside the gene matches: 12. CDR3 length equals 17 residues. Here the CDR3 reads CASSFIGGRAFYNEQFF. DNA for the CDR3: TGTGCCAGCAGTTTTATAGGAGGGAGGGCCTTTTACAATGAGCAGTTCTTC.

This clonotype showed up many times. The rearrangement uses TRBV5-1 and TRBJ2-2; 7 bases map to TRBD2. Germline V CDR1 and CDR2: SGHRS, YFSETQ. The junction had 6 bases not matched to a gene; V was cut back by 0 bases and J by 7 bases. The CDR3 contains 15 residues. The CDR3 region has the DNA TGCGCCAGCAGCTTGGCCGGACTAGTTTACGGGGAGCTGTTTTTT. This encodes CASSLAGLVYGELFF.

The table lists this clonotype with many counts. The chain employs TRBV12-3 or TRBV12-4 and TRBJ1-2; unclear D gene. Trimming cost V 3 bases and J 5 bases, with 10 bases left between them. The CDR3 covers 13 residues. CDR3 in amino acids: CASSFTALYGYTF. Written as DNA, the CDR3 is TGTGCCAGCAGTTTCACAGCTCTATATGGCTACACCTTC.

In its sample, this clonotype was seen many times. V gene TRBV20-1 combines with J gene TRBJ2-6; TRBD1 matches 7 bases. V was clipped by 3 bases and J by 4 bases; unmatched bases: 6. The germline CDR1 and CDR2 sequences are DFQATT and SNEGSKA (reference sequence). This CDR3 comprises 15 residues. CDR3 DNA: TGCAGTGCTAGTGACAGGGCATCCGGGGCCAACGTCCTGACTTTC. As protein: CSASDRASGANVLTF.

This clonotype came up many times. The chain uses TRBV20-1 and TRBJ2-1; 10 bases map to TRBD2. J was trimmed by 3 bases and V by 3 bases; bases with no gene match: 5. The CDR3 contains 15 residues. Germline V gives CDR1 DFQATT, CDR2 SNEGSKA (reference sequence). The CDR3 sequence: CSASLAGALYNEQFF. CDR3 DNA: TGCAGTGCTAGCCTAGCGGGGGCCCTCTACAATGAGCAGTTCTTC.